A selection of T cell receptor beta chains follows, all from one sample in a study of blood T cells in healthy people across ages. Using its own MiXCR run on the 5' RACE reads, TCRdb lists one record per CDR3 protein. The sample has over 1,300,000 distinct CDR3 sequences, 59% seen once. Sequencing used blood. These receptor sequences come from a man younger than 30 in good health. CDR3s include the opening cysteine and the closing phenylalanine or tryptophan. D genes are given only for firm matches. The size of a clone is reported for some rows only, either as once, few or many, or as a class for expanded clones.

>TRBV7-2|.|TRBJ1-1|.|13
CASSLVRQAEAFF
TGTGCCAGCAGCTTAGTTAGACAGGCCGAAGCTTTCTTT
>TRBV12-3/TRBV12-4|.|TRBJ1-2|.|14
CASSFRRAGGGYTF
TGTGCCAGCAGTTTCCGCCGGGCTGGAGGTGGCTACACCTTC
>TRBV25-1|few|TRBJ2-3|.|12
CAASGSVDTQYF
TGTGCCGCCTCGGGGTCGGTGGATACGCAGTATTTT
>TRBV4-1|.|TRBJ2-1|.|17
CASSQPHAGTILYEQFF
TGCGCCAGCAGCCAACCCCATGCCGGGACGATACTCTACGAGCAGTTCTTC
>TRBV20-1|few|TRBJ2-5|.|15
CSAARTEPLQETQYF
TGCAGTGCTGCCCGGACAGAGCCCCTACAAGAGACCCAGTACTTC
>TRBV6-6|.|TRBJ1-5|.|16
CASSYPIRDSNQPQHF
TGTGCCAGCAGTTACCCCATCCGGGACAGCAATCAGCCCCAGCATTTT
>TRBV6-5|many|TRBJ2-7|.|13
CASSYGGPYEQYF
TGTGCCAGCAGTTACGGGGGCCCCTACGAGCAGTACTTC
>TRBV7-2|.|TRBJ2-1|.|14
CASSINRDLSEQFF
TGTGCCAGCAGCATTAACAGGGATTTAAGTGAGCAGTTCTTC
>TRBV12-3/TRBV12-4|few|TRBJ1-1|.|14
CASSQVGLNTEAFF
TGTGCCAGCAGTCAGGTCGGATTGAACACTGAAGCTTTCTTT
>TRBV6-5|.|TRBJ1-2|.|12
CASSYAGNGYTF
TGTGCCAGCAGTTACGCCGGGAACGGCTACACCTTC
>TRBV6-6|.|TRBJ2-2|.|12
CATTGEAGELFF
TGTGCCACAACAGGGGAGGCCGGGGAGCTGTTTTTT
>TRBV20-1|many|TRBJ2-7|TRBD2|15
CSATPDIAGANEQYF
TGCAGTGCTACACCGGACATAGCGGGAGCAAACGAGCAGTACTTC
>TRBV20-1|.|TRBJ2-3|TRBD2|16
CSAEGLAVLYTDTQYF
TGCAGTGCTGAGGGACTAGCGGTCCTCTACACAGATACGCAGTATTTT
>TRBV4-1|.|TRBJ2-1|TRBD2|17
CASSPVSGSAFYNEQFF
TGCGCCAGCAGCCCCGTAAGCGGGAGTGCTTTTTACAATGAGCAGTTCTTC
>TRBV6-5|.|TRBJ2-7|TRBD2|16
CASSYLPGEGSYEQYF
TGTGCCAGCAGTTACCTCCCCGGGGAGGGGTCCTACGAGCAGTACTTC
>TRBV6-1|few|TRBJ2-7|.|11
CASSEMDEQYF
TGTGCCAGCAGTGAGATGGACGAGCAGTACTTC
>TRBV3-1|.|TRBJ2-7|.|18
CASSQEGHYDTGTSEQYF
TGTGCCAGCAGCCAAGAAGGTCACTACGACACGGGAACCTCCGAGCAGTACTTC
>TRBV27|.|TRBJ2-7|.|17
CASSLFYPWGPRYEQYF
TGTGCCAGCAGTTTATTTTATCCTTGGGGGCCCCGGTACGAGCAGTACTTC
>TRBV6-6|.|TRBJ2-7|TRBD1|16
CASSLQTGGAYNEQYF
TGTGCCAGCAGTTTACAAACAGGGGGCGCCTACAATGAGCAGTACTTC
>TRBV20-1|.|TRBJ2-2|.|13
CSARTEITGELFF
TGCAGTGCTAGGACAGAGATCACCGGGGAGCTGTTTTTT